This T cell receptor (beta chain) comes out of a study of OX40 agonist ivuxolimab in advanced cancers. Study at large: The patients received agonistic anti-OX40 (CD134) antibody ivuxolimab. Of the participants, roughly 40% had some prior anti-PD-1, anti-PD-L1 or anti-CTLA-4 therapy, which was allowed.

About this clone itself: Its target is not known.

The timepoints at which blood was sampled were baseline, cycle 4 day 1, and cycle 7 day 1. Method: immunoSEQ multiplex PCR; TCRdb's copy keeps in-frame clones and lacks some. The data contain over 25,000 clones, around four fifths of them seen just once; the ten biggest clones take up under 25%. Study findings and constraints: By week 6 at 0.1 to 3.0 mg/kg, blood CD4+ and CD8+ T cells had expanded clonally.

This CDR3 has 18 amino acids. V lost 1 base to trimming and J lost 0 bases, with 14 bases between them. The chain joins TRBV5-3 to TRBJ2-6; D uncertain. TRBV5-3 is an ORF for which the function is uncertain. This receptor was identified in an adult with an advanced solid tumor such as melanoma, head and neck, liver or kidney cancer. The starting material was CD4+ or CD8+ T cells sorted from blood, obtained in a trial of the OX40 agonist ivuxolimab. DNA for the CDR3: TGTGCCAGAAGCTTGATTCGGCATTCACGCTCTGGGGCCAACGTCCTGACTTTC. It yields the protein CARSLIRHSRSGANVLTF.